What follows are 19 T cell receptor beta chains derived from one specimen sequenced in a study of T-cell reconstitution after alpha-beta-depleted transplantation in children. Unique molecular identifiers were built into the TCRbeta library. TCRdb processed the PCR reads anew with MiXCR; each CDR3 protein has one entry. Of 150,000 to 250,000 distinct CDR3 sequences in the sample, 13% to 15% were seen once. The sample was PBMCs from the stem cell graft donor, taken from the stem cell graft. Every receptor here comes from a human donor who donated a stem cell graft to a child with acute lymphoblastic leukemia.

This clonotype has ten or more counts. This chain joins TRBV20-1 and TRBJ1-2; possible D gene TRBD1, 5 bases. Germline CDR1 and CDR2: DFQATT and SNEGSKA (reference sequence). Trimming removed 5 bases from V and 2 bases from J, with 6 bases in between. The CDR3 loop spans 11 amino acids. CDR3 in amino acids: CSAWDNYGYTF. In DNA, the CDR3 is TGCAGTGCTTGGGACAACTATGGCTACACCTTC.

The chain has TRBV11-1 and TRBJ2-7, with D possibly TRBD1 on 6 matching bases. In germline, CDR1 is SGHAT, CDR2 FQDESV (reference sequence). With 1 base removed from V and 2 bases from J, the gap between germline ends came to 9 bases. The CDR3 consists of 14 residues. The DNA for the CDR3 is TGTGCCAGCAGCTTAGACAGGGTAACCTACGAGCAGTACTTC. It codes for CASSLDRVTYEQYF.

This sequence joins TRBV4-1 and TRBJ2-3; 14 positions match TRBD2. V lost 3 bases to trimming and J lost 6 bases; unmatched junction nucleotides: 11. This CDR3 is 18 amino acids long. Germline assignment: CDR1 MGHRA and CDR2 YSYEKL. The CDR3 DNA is TGCGCCAGCAGCCACAGCTGGGGCGGGACTAGCGGGAGTGATACGCAGTATTTT. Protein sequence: CASSHSWGGTSGSDTQYF.

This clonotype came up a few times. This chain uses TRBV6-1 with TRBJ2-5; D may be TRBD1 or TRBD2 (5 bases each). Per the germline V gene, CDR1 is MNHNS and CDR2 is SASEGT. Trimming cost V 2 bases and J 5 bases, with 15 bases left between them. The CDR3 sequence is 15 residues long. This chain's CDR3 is CASSESLGVGETQYF. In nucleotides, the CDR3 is TGTGCCAGCAGTGAATCGCTGGGGGTAGGGGAGACCCAGTACTTC.

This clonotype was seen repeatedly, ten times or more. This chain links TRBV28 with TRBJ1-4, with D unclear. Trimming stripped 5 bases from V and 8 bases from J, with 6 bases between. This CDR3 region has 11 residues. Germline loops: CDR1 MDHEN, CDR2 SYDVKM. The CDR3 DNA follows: TGTGCCAGCAGTAGTCCCGAAAAACTGTTTTTT. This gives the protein CASSSPEKLFF. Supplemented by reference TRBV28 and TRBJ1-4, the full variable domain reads DVKVTQSSRYLVKRTGEKVFLECVQDMDHENMFWYRQDPGLGLRLIYFSYDVKMKEKGDIPEGYSVSREKKERFSLILESASTNQTSMYLCASSSPEKLFFGSGTQLSVL.

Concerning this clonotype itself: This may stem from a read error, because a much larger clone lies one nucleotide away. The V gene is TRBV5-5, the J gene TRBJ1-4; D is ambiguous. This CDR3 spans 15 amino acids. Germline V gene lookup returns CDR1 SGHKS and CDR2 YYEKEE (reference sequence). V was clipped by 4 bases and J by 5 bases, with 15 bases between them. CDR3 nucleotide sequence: TGTGCCAGCAGCCGGACGGACTTACGGAATGAAAAACTGTTTTTT. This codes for CASSRTDLRNEKLFF. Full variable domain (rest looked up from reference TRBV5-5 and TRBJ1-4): DAGVTQSPTHLIKTRGQQVTLRCSPISGHKSVSWYQQVLGQGPQFIFQYYEKEERGRGNFPDRFSARQFPNYSSELNVNALLLGDSALYLCASSRTDLRNEKLFFGSGTQLSVL.

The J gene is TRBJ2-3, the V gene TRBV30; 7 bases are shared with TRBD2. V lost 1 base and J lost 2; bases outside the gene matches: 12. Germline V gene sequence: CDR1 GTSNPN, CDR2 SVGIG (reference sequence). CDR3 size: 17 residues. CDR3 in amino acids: CAWSGGTTLVLTDTQYF. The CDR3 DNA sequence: TGTGCCTGGAGTGGGGGGACTACCCTCGTCCTCACAGATACGCAGTATTTT.

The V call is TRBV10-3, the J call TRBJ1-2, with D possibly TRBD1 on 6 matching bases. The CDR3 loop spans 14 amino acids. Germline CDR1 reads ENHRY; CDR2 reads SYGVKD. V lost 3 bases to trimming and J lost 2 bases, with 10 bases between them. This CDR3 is CAISDLTGNYGYTF. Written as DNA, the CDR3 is TGTGCCATCAGTGATTTAACAGGGAACTATGGCTACACCTTC.

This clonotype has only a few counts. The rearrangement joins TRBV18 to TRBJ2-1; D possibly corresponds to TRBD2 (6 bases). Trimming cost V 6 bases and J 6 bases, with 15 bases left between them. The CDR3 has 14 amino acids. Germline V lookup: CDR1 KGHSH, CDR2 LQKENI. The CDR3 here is CASSPLWRGNEQFF. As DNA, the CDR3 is TGTGCCAGCTCCCCCCTTTGGCGGGGCAATGAGCAGTTCTTC.

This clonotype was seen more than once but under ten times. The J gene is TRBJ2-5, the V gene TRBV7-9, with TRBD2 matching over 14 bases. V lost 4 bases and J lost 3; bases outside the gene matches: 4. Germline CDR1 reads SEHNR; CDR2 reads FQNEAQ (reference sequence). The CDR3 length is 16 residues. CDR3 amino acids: CASSSTGLAGEETQYF. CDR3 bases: TGTGCCAGCAGCTCTACGGGACTAGCGGGGGAAGAGACCCAGTACTTC.

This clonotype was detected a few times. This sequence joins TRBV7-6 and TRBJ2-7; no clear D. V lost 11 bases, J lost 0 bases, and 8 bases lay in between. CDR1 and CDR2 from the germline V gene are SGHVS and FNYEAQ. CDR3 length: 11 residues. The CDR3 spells CAQQDSYEQYF. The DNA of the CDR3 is TGTGCCCAGCAGGACTCCTACGAGCAGTACTTC.

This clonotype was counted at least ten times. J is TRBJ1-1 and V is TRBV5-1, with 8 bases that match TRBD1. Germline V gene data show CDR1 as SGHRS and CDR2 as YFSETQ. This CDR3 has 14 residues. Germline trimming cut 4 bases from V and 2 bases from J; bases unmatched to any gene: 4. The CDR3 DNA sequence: TGCGCCAGCAGCCAATCAGGGGGCAACACTGAAGCTTTCTTT. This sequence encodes CASSQSGGNTEAFF.

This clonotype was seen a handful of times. This CDR3 is CSVGASGSGEQYF. CDR3 sequence (DNA): TGCAGCGTTGGTGCTAGCGGGAGTGGCGAGCAGTACTTC. The V and J genes are TRBV29-1 and TRBJ2-7; TRBD2 aligns across 10 bases. With V trimmed by 4 bases and J by 6 bases, 6 bases remained unmatched. Germline V lookup: CDR1 SQVTM, CDR2 ANQGSEA. This CDR3 comprises 13 residues.

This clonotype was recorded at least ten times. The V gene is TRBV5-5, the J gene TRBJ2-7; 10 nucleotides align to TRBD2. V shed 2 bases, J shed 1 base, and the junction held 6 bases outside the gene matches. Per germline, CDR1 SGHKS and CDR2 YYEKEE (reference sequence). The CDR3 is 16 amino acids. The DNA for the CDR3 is TGTGCCAGCAGCTTTGAGAGGACTAGCGGATCCTACGAGCAGTACTTC. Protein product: CASSFERTSGSYEQYF.

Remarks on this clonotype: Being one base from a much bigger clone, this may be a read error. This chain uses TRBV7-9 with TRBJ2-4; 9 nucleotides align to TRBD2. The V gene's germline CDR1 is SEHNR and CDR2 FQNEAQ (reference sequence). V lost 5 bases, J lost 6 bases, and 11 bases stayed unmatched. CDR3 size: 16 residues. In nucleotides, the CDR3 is TGTGCCAGCAGCATAAATATAGCGGGAGTGTCAAACATTCAGTACTTC. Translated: CASSINIAGVSNIQYF.

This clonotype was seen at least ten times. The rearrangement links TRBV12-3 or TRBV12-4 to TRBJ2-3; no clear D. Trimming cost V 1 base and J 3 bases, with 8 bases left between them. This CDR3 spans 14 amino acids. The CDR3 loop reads CASSLVASTDTQYF. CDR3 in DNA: TGTGCCAGCAGTTTAGTCGCTAGTACAGATACGCAGTATTTT.

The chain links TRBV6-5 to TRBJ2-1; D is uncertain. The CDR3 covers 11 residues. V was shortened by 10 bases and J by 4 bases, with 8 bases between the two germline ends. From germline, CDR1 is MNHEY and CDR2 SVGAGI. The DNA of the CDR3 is TGTGCCACCTCGAGGTACAATGAGCAGTTCTTC. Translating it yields CATSRYNEQFF.

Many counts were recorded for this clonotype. This CDR3 reads CASGTGTLGVTQYF. Here the CDR3 DNA reads TGTGCCAGCGGAACCGGGACATTAGGCGTGACCCAGTACTTC. The rearrangement joins TRBV12-3 or TRBV12-4 to TRBJ2-5, with D tentatively TRBD1 (6 bases). V was shortened by 8 bases and J by 7 bases, with 20 bases between the two germline ends. The CDR3 is made up of 14 amino acids.

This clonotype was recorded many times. CDR3: CASSFFSSGTYNEQFF. CDR3 sequence (DNA): TGTGCCAGCAGCTTTTTTTCTAGCGGGACGTACAATGAGCAGTTCTTC. The genes are TRBV11-2 and TRBJ2-1; TRBD2 aligns across 9 bases. Trimming removed 3 bases from V and 4 bases from J; junction bases left unmatched: 7. Germline V gene data show CDR1 as SGHAT and CDR2 as FQNNGV. The CDR3 has 16 residues.